The 30 T cell receptor beta chains in this list originate from one sample, sequenced in a study of identical twins. TCRdb used MiXCR to reprocess the 5' RACE reads, holding one entry per CDR3 protein. The profile shows 450,000 to 600,000 distinct CDR3 sequences, about 22% of them singletons. This sample was shared with a second study, whose subject was yellow fever vaccine responses in identical twins.

Sample: CD4+ T cells sorted from blood. Receptors were obtained from a woman aged 18-30 years in good health.

The chain joins TRBV20-1 to TRBJ2-7; 7 bases agree with TRBD2. Per germline, CDR1 DFQATT and CDR2 SNEGSKA (reference sequence). The CDR3 is made up of 14 amino acids. V lost 2 bases to trimming and J lost 4 bases; unmatched junction nucleotides: 8. In DNA, the CDR3 is TGCAGTGCTAGACGGGGCGGGAGCCAATACGAGCAGTACTTC. This gives the protein CSARRGGSQYEQYF.

This clonotype was detected a few times. The rearrangement uses TRBV24-1 and TRBJ1-2; D is unresolved. Germline lookup yields CDR1 KGHDR and CDR2 SFDVKD. The CDR3 totals 12 residues. V was cut by 5 bases and J by 3 bases, with 6 bases left in between. The DNA of the CDR3 is TGTGCCACCAGTGTGGCAGACTATGGCTACACCTTC. Its translation is CATSVADYGYTF.

For the CDR3, the DNA is TGTGCCAGCAGCCGTCAGGGACTCACCGGGGAGCTGTTTTTT. Its protein product is CASSRQGLTGELFF. V gene TRBV7-9 combines with J gene TRBJ2-2, with TRBD2 as a possible D gene (6 bases). Germline V lookup: CDR1 SEHNR, CDR2 FQNEAQ (reference sequence). Trimming stripped 5 bases from V and 4 bases from J, with 11 bases between. The CDR3 loop spans 14 amino acids.

This clonotype occurred a few times. J is TRBJ1-5 and V is TRBV10-3, with 8 nucleotides matching TRBD1. V was pared by 8 bases and J by 1 base, with 13 bases of the junction left unmatched. The CDR3 totals 17 residues. CDR1 ENHRY and CDR2 SYGVKD come from the germline V gene. The CDR3 DNA sequence: TGTGCCATCTCCCAAGAGGCCAGGGGGCAAAGCAATCAGCCCCAGCATTTT. It encodes CAISQEARGQSNQPQHF.

This clonotype was seen a handful of times. This sequence joins TRBV2 and TRBJ2-6; D gene unclear. Per germline, CDR1 SNHLY and CDR2 FYNNEI. The CDR3 is 15 amino acids. V was clipped by 1 base and J by 6 bases, with 10 bases between them. CDR3: CASSEVSDAANVLTF. In DNA form, the CDR3 reads TGTGCCAGCAGTGAAGTGTCGGATGCGGCCAACGTCCTGACTTTC.

The J gene is TRBJ2-4, the V gene TRBV27, with D maybe TRBD2 (7 bases). The CDR3 spans 15 residues. Trimming took 2 bases from V and 1 from J, leaving 9 bases between them. Germline values: CDR1 MNHEY, CDR2 SMNVEV (reference sequence). CDR3 region: CASSLGRGAKNIQYF. For the CDR3, the DNA is TGTGCCAGCAGTTTAGGGAGGGGGGCCAAAAACATTCAGTACTTC.

This clonotype has a handful of counts. The gene calls are TRBV10-2 and TRBJ2-7; the D is unclear. The CDR3 loop spans 17 amino acids. Germline CDR1 and CDR2: WSHSY and SAAADI. The germline V and J ends were trimmed by 1 base and 1 base, with 17 bases remaining between them. The CDR3: CASSEYGAPKTSYEQYF. The DNA for the CDR3 is TGCGCCAGCAGTGAGTACGGAGCGCCCAAAACTTCCTACGAGCAGTACTTC.

The chain links TRBV18 to TRBJ2-5; tentative D call: TRBD2 (5 bases). The CDR3 spans 15 residues. Looked up from germline, CDR1 is KGHSH and CDR2 is LQKENI. V dropped 1 base and J dropped 1 base, with 10 bases sitting between them. Written as DNA, the CDR3 is TGTGCCAGCTCACCACTTTGGGAGACCCAAGAGACCCAGTACTTC. Translating it yields CASSPLWETQETQYF.

This clonotype showed up just a few times. The chain recombines TRBV29-1 with TRBJ1-1, with D hard to call. Germline assignment: CDR1 SQVTM and CDR2 ANQGSEA. The CDR3 is 13 amino acids. The V gene lost 4 bases and the J gene lost 3 bases, with 12 bases spanning the gap. The CDR3 spells CSVGALRDTEAFF. The CDR3 DNA sequence: TGCAGCGTTGGGGCCCTGAGGGACACTGAAGCTTTCTTT.

This clonotype was detected ten times or more. The V gene is TRBV11-1, the J gene TRBJ2-1, with 8 bases matching TRBD2. The CDR3 is 18 residues long. CDR1 is SGHAT and CDR2 is FQDESV in the germline V gene (reference sequence). Unmatched junction bases numbered 14, after V lost 0 bases and J lost 7 bases. The CDR3 coding sequence is TGTGCCAGCAGCTTAGCTGTCCCTACTAGCGGCCCGGGGAATGAGCAGTTCTTC. Encoded protein: CASSLAVPTSGPGNEQFF.

The J gene is TRBJ2-7, the V gene TRBV28; D might be TRBD1 or TRBD2, each matching 5 bases. V lost 8 bases and J 4 bases, leaving 15 bases between the germline ends. This CDR3 is 13 amino acids long. Germline lookup yields CDR1 MDHEN and CDR2 SYDVKM. The CDR3 region is CASYHRDHYEQYF. The CDR3, as DNA: TGTGCCAGCTACCATAGGGACCATTACGAGCAGTACTTC.

The chain combines TRBV29-1 with TRBJ1-2, with TRBD1 as a possible D gene (6 bases). The germline V and J ends were trimmed by 5 bases and 2 bases, with 9 bases remaining between them. This CDR3 comprises 12 residues. Germline-derived CDR1 and CDR2 are SQVTM and ANQGSEA. The CDR3, as DNA: TGCAGCGTTACGACAGGAAACTATGGCTACACCTTC. Amino acids: CSVTTGNYGYTF. The full variable domain, completed using reference TRBV29-1 and TRBJ1-2, is SAVISQKPSRDICQRGTSLTIQCQVDSQVTMMFWYRQQPGQSLTLIATANQGSEATYESGFVIDKFPISRPNLTFSTLTVSNMSPEDSSIYLCSVTTGNYGYTFGSGTRLTVV.

This clonotype turned up a few times. The chain has TRBV5-1 and TRBJ2-1, with TRBD2 identical over 11 bases. This CDR3 has 19 residues. V gave up 3 bases and J gave up 1 base; unmatched junction bases: 12. CDR1 SGHRS and CDR2 YFSETQ come from the germline V gene. CDR3 residues: CASSYYSLAGGTSYNEQFF. In DNA, the CDR3 is TGCGCCAGCAGCTATTATTCCCTAGCGGGGGGTACGTCCTACAATGAGCAGTTCTTC.

The chain recombines TRBV7-9 with TRBJ2-6; TRBD1 aligns across 8 bases. J was trimmed by 3 bases and V by 5 bases; bases with no gene match: 9. The CDR3 is made up of 17 amino acids. CDR1 is SEHNR, CDR2 FQNEAQ, per germline (reference sequence). CDR3 nucleotides: TGTGCCAGCAGCGTCGGGACAGGTGACTTTGGGGCCAACGTCCTGACTTTC. It codes for CASSVGTGDFGANVLTF.

This clonotype has only a few counts. This rearrangement joins TRBV7-2 to TRBJ1-6, with 10 bases matching TRBD1. Germline CDR1 reads SGHTA; CDR2 reads FQGNSA. The CDR3 length is 16 residues. V was pared by 1 base and J by 10 bases, with 7 bases of the junction left unmatched. Here the CDR3 reads CASSLVGTGVGSPLHF. The CDR3 region has the DNA TGTGCCAGCAGCTTAGTGGGGACAGGGGTGGGATCACCCCTCCACTTT.

The chain joins TRBV5-6 to TRBJ2-3; the D is unclear. Between the trimmed V and J ends, which lost 2 bases and 0 bases, there was a span of 7 bases. CDR1 and CDR2 from the germline V gene are SGHDT and YYEEEE. The CDR3 runs 14 residues. The CDR3 here is CASSFKVSTDTQYF. In DNA form, the CDR3 reads TGTGCCAGCAGCTTTAAGGTCAGCACAGATACGCAGTATTTT.

V usage is TRBV20-1 and J usage is TRBJ1-6, with 7 bases that match TRBD1. The CDR3 is 15 residues long. The V gene's germline CDR1 is DFQATT and CDR2 SNEGSKA (reference sequence). V lost 0 bases to trimming and J lost 8 bases; unmatched junction nucleotides: 7. CDR3 residues: CSARDNRGHHSPLHF. The CDR3 nucleotides read TGCAGTGCTAGAGATAACAGGGGACATCATTCACCCCTCCACTTT.

The chain carries TRBV6-5 and TRBJ2-1; 10 bases map to TRBD2. The germline CDR1 and CDR2 sequences are MNHEY and SVGAGI. V dropped 0 bases and J dropped 9; count of bases not matched to a gene: 11. The CDR3 extends over 17 amino acids. The CDR3 spells CASSYSAKREGPPEQFF. The CDR3 coding sequence is TGTGCCAGCAGTTACTCGGCTAAGCGGGAGGGTCCCCCTGAGCAGTTCTTC.

V and J are TRBV28 and TRBJ2-7, with D unresolved. CDR1 MDHEN and CDR2 SYDVKM come from the germline V gene. V lost 2 bases to trimming and J lost 3 bases, with 11 bases between them. CDR3 length equals 14 residues. The CDR3 bases are TGTGCCAGCAGTTTAGAAGTATTGGGCTACGAGCAGTACTTC. This sequence encodes CASSLEVLGYEQYF.

This clonotype has a handful of counts. The chain is built from TRBV20-1 and TRBJ2-7; 7 bases align to TRBD2. Trimming at V came to 6 bases and at J to 0 bases, leaving 8 bases not matched to a gene. The CDR3 has 14 amino acids. Germline V gene sequence: CDR1 DFQATT, CDR2 SNEGSKA (reference sequence). CDR3 DNA: TGCAGTGCGAAAACGACTAGCAGCTCCTACGAGCAGTACTTC. Amino acids: CSAKTTSSSYEQYF.

This clonotype was detected a few times. The chain has TRBV12-3 or TRBV12-4 and TRBJ2-5, with D maybe TRBD1 (5 bases). The CDR3 is 13 residues long. V lost 4 bases and J 9 bases, leaving 15 bases between the germline ends. DNA of the CDR3: TGTGCCAGCAGTTCCGGCAGGGTAGGAGCCCAGTACTTC. It translates to CASSSGRVGAQYF.

The gene calls are TRBV28 and TRBJ2-7; a possible D gene is TRBD1 (6 bases). This CDR3 spans 15 amino acids. V shed 5 bases and J shed 2 bases, with 16 bases lying between them. Germline CDR1 and CDR2: MDHEN and SYDVKM. CDR3 bases: TGTGCCAGCAGTGCTACAACTAGGGGGACCTACGAGCAGTACTTC. It yields the protein CASSATTRGTYEQYF.

This clonotype appeared a few times. The chain has TRBV4-1 and TRBJ2-2; 9 bases are a match to TRBD1. Germline V gene data show CDR1 as MGHRA and CDR2 as YSYEKL. Losses at the gene ends were 0 bases for V and 5 bases for J; bases not matched to a gene: 10. This CDR3 region has 18 residues. The CDR3 DNA reads TGCGCCAGCAGCCAAGATCGAGAAAGGACAGGGGCAACCGGGGAGCTGTTTTTT. Residues: CASSQDRERTGATGELFF.

This clonotype was counted only a few times. V usage is TRBV10-2 and J usage is TRBJ2-7; D could derive from TRBD1 or TRBD2 (5 bases each). V was clipped by 6 bases and J by 3 bases, with 9 bases between them. From germline, CDR1 is WSHSY and CDR2 SAAADI. The CDR3 has 12 amino acids. The CDR3 here is CASRGPSYEQYV. CDR3 bases: TGCGCCAGCAGGGGACCCAGCTACGAGCAGTACGTC.

Details on this clonotype: Germline is not matched at one junction end, which may reflect a read error. Here the CDR3 reads CASRMGTSAPRVNF. CDR3 DNA: TGTGCCAGCAGGATGGGGACTAGCGCCCCCAGGGTGAACTTC. The chain combines TRBV2 with TRBJ2-7, with 10 bases matching TRBD2. This CDR3 is built from 14 residues. Germline V gene sequence: CDR1 SNHLY, CDR2 FYNNEI.

J is TRBJ1-2 and V is TRBV20-1, with D unresolved. V lost 8 bases, J lost 8 bases, and 15 bases lay in between. Germline assignment: CDR1 DFQATT and CDR2 SNEGSKA (reference sequence). The length of the CDR3 is 11 residues. This CDR3 reads CSPRAGEGYTF. The CDR3, as DNA: TGCAGTCCCAGAGCCGGGGAGGGCTACACCTTC.

The chain joins TRBV4-2 to TRBJ2-7, with D perhaps being TRBD1 or TRBD2 (5 bases each). Trimming took 1 base from V and 1 from J, leaving 14 bases between them. The CDR3 sequence is 16 residues long. Germline V gene lookup returns CDR1 LGHNA and CDR2 YNFKEQ. The CDR3 loop reads CASSQVGTINSYEQYF. CDR3 DNA: TGTGCCAGCAGCCAAGTAGGGACCATCAATTCCTACGAGCAGTACTTC.

This clonotype has just a few counts. V is TRBV19 and J is TRBJ2-1, with 11 bases lining up with TRBD2. V was clipped by 2 bases and J by 2 bases; unmatched bases: 14. The CDR3 is 20 residues long. Germline V CDR1 and CDR2: LNHDA, SQIVND (reference sequence). DNA for the CDR3: TGTGCCAGTAGTATATCACCAGGGGGGCGACTAGCGGGGACCTACAATGAGCAGTTCTTC. Translating gives CASSISPGGRLAGTYNEQFF.

This chain joins TRBV18 and TRBJ2-1, with D perhaps matching TRBD2 (6 bases). V lost 8 bases and J lost 7, with 24 bases in between. The germline V gene has CDR1 KGHSH and CDR2 LQKENI. The CDR3 is made up of 16 amino acids. CDR3 loop: CASPLGSGLSGNEQFF. The DNA for the CDR3 is TGTGCCAGCCCATTGGGTAGCGGCCTGTCGGGGAATGAGCAGTTCTTC. Looking up the rest from reference TRBV18 and TRBJ2-1 gives the full variable domain: NAGVMQNPRHLVRRRGQEARLRCSPMKGHSHVYWYRQLPEEGLKFMVYLQKENIIDESGMPKERFSAEFPKEGPSILRIQQVVRGDSAAYFCASPLGSGLSGNEQFFGPGTRLTVL.

This clonotype was counted only a few times. This chain connects TRBV2 to TRBJ1-1; unclear D gene. CDR3 length: 13 amino acids. Germline CDR1 reads SNHLY; CDR2 reads FYNNEI. Trimming removed 4 bases at V and 2 bases at J, with 8 bases between. The CDR3 reads CASSGGLNTEAFF. CDR3 in DNA: TGTGCCAGCAGTGGAGGGTTAAACACTGAAGCTTTCTTT. Together with reference TRBV2 and TRBJ1-1, the CDR3 gives the full variable domain: EPEVTQTPSHQVTQMGQEVILRCVPISNHLYFYWYRQILGQKVEFLVSFYNNEISEKSEIFDDQFSVERPDGSNFTLKIRSTKLEDSAMYFCASSGGLNTEAFFGQGTRLTVV.